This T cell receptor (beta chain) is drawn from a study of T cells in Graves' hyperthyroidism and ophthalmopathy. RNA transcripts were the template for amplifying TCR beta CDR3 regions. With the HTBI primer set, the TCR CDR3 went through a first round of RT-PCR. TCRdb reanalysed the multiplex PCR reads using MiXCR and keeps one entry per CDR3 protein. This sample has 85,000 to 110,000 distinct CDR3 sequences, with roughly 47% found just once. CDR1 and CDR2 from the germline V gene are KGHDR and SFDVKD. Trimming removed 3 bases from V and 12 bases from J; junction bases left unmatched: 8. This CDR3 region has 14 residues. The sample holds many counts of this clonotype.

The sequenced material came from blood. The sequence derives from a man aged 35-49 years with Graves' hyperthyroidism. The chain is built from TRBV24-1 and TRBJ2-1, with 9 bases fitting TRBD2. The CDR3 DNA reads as TGTGCCACCAGTGATCCCGGTGAAGCGGGAGGGCAGTTCTTC. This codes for CATSDPGEAGGQFF.